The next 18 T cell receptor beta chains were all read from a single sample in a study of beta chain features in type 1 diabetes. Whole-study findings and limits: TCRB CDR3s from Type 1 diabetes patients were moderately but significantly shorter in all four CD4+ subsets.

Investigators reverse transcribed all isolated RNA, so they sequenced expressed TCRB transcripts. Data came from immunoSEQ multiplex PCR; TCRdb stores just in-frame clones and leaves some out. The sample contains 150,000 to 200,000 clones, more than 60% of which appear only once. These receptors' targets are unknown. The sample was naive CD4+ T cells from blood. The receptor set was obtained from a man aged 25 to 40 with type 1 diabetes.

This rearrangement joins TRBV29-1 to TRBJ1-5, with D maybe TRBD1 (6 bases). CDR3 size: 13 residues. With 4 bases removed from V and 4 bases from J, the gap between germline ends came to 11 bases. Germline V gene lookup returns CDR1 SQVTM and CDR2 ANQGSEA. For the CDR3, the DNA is TGCAGCGTTGCGGACAGCAATAATCAGCCCCAGCATTTT. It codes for CSVADSNNQPQHF.

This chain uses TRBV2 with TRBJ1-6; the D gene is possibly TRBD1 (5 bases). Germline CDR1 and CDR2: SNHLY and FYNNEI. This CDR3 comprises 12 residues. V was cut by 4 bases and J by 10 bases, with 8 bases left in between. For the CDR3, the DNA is TGTGCCAGCAGTGTTTACAGGTCACCCCTCCACTTT. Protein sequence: CASSVYRSPLHF.

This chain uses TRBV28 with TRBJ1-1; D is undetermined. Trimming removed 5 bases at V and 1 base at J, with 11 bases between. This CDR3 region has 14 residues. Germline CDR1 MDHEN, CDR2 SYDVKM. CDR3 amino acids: CASSLEPKNTEAFF. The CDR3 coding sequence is TGTGCCAGCAGTCTCGAACCTAAGAACACTGAAGCTTTCTTT.

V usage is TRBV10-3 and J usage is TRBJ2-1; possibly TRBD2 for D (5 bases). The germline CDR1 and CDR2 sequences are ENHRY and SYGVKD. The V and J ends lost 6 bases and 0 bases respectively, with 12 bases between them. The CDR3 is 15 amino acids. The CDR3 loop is CAIRSGISSYNEQFF. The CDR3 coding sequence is TGTGCCATCAGGTCCGGGATTTCCTCCTACAATGAGCAGTTCTTC.

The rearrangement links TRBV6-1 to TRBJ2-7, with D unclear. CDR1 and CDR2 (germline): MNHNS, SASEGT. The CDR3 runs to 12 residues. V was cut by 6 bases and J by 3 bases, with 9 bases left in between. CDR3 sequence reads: CASRNLFYEQYF. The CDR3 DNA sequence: TGTGCCAGCAGGAATCTGTTCTACGAGCAGTACTTC.

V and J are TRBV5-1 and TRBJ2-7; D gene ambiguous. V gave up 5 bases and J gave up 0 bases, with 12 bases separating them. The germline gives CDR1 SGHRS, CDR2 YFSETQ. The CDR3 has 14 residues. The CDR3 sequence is CASSSQDDSYEQYF. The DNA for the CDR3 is TGCGCCAGCAGTTCTCAGGATGACTCCTACGAGCAGTACTTC.

Written as DNA, the CDR3 is TGTGCCAGCAGCTCCCCGTTGGGGAAGACCTACGAGCAGTACTTC. This gives the protein CASSSPLGKTYEQYF. The genes are TRBV11-2 and TRBJ2-7; D not resolved. With 4 bases removed from V and 2 bases from J, the gap between germline ends came to 15 bases. In germline, CDR1 is SGHAT, CDR2 FQNNGV. This CDR3 has 15 amino acids.

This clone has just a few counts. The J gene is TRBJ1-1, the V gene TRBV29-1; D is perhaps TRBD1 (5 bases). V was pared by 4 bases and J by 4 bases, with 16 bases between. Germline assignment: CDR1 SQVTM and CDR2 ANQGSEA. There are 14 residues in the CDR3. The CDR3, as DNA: TGCAGCGTTGGCGCTCGAGCAGGGTTCACTGAAGCTTTCTTT. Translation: CSVGARAGFTEAFF.

The CDR3 coding sequence is TGTGCCAGCAGCTTAGGCCACTATGTGGATGAGCAGTTCTTC. The encoded protein is CASSLGHYVDEQFF. This chain joins TRBV11-2 and TRBJ2-1; D gene unclear. Looked up from germline, CDR1 is SGHAT and CDR2 is FQNNGV. V lost 1 base, J lost 8 bases, and 12 bases lay in between. There are 14 residues in the CDR3.

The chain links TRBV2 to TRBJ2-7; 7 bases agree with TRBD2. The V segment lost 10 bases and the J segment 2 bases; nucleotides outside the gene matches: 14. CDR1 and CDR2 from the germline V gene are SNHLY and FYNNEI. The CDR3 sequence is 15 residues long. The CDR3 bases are TGTGCCACGACAGTCGGTGGCGGGGGAACCTACGAGCAGTACTTC. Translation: CATTVGGGGTYEQYF.

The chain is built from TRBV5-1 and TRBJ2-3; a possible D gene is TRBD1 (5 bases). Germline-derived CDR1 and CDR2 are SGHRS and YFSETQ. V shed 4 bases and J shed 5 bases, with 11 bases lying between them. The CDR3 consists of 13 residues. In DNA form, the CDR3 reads TGCGCCAGCAGCGAACAGACAGAAGATACGCAGTATTTT. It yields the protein CASSEQTEDTQYF.

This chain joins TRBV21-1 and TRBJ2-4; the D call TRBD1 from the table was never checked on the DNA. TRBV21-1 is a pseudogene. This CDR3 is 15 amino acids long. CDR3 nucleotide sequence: TGTGCCAGCAGCAAAGTGGGACAGCACAAAAACATTCAGTACTTC. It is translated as CASSKVGQHKNIQYF.

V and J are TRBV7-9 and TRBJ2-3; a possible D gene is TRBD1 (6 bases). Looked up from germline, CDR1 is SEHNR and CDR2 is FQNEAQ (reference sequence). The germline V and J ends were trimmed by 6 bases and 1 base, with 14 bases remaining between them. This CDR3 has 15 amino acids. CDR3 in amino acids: CASRLHRVGTDTQYF. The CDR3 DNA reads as TGTGCCAGCAGGCTCCACAGGGTGGGCACAGATACGCAGTATTTT.

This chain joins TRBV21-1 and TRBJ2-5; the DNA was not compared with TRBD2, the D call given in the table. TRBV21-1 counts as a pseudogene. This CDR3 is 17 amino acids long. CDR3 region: CASSKGGAGAHQETQYF. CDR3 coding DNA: TGTGCCAGCAGCAAAGGAGGGGCGGGGGCCCACCAAGAGACCCAGTACTTC.

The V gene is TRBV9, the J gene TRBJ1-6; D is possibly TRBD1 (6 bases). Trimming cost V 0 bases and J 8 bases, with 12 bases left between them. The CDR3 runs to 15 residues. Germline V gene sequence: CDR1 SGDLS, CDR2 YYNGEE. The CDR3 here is CASSVVPGADSPLHF. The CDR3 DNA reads TGTGCCAGCAGCGTAGTGCCAGGGGCGGATTCACCCCTCCACTTT. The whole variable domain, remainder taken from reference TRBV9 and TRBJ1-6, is DSGVTQTPKHLITATGQRVTLRCSPRSGDLSVYWYQQSLDQGLQFLIQYYNGEERAKGNILERFSAQQFPDLHSELNLSSLELGDSALYFCASSVVPGADSPLHFGNGTRLTVT.

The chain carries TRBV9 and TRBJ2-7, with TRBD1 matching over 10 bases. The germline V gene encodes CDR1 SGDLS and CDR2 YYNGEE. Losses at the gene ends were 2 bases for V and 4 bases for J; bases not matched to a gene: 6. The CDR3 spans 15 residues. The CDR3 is CASSVGTGAVYEQYF. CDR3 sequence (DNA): TGTGCCAGCAGCGTGGGGACAGGGGCGGTATACGAGCAGTACTTC.

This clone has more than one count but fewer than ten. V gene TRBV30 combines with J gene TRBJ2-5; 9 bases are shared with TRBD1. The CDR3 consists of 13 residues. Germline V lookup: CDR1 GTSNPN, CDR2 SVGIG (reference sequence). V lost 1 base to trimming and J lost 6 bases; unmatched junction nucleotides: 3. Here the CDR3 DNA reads TGTGCCTGGAGTGCGGACAGGGGCCAGACCCAGTACTTC. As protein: CAWSADRGQTQYF.

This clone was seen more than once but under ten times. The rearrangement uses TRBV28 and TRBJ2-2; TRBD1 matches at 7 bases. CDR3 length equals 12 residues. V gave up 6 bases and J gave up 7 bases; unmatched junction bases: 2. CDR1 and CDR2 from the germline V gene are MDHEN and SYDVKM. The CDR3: CASSTGVGELFF. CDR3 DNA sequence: TGTGCCAGCAGCACAGGGGTCGGGGAGCTGTTTTTT.